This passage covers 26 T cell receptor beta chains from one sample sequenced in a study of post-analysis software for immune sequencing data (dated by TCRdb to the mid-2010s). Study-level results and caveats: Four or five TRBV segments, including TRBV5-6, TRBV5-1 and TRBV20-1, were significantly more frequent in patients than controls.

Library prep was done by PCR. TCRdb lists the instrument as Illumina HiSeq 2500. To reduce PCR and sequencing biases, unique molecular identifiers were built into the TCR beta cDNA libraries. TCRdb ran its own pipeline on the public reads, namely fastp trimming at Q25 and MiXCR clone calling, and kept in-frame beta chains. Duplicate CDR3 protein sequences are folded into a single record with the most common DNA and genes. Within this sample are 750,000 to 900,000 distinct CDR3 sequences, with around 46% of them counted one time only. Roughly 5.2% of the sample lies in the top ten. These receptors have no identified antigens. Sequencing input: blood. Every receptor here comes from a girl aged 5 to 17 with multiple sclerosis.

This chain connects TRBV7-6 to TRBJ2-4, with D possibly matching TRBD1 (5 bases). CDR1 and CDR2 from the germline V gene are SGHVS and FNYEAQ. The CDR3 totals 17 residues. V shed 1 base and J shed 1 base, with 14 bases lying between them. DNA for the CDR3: TGTGCCAGCAGCTTAGACAGGCCTGGGGTGGCCAAAAACATTCAGTACTTC. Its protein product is CASSLDRPGVAKNIQYF.

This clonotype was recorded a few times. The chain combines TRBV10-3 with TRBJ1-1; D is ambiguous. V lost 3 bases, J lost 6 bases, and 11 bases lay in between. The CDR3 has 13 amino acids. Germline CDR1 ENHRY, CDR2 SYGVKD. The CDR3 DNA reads TGTGCCATCAGTGAAGGAGGGTGGGCTGAAGCTTTCTTT. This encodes CAISEGGWAEAFF.

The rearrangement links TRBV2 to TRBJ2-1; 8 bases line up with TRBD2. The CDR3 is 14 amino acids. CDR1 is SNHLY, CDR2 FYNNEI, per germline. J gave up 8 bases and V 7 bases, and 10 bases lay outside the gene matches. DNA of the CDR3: TGTGCCAGCATCTATAGCGGGGACTGGGATGAGCAGTTCTTC. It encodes CASIYSGDWDEQFF. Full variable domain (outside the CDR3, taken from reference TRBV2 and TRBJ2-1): EPEVTQTPSHQVTQMGQEVILRCVPISNHLYFYWYRQILGQKVEFLVSFYNNEISEKSEIFDDQFSVERPDGSNFTLKIRSTKLEDSAMYFCASIYSGDWDEQFFGPGTRLTVL.

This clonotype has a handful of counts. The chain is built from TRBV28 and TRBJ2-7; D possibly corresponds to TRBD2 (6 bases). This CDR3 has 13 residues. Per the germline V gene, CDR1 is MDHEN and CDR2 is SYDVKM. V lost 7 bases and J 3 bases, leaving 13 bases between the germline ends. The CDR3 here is CASTLGGFYEQYF. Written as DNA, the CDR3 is TGTGCCAGCACCTTGGGGGGTTTCTACGAGCAGTACTTC.

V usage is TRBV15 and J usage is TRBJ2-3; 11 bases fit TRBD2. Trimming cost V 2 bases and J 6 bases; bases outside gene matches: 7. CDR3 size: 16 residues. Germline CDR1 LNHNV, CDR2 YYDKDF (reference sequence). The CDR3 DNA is TGTGCCACCAGCAGATCGGGACTAGCGGCTTTGGATACGCAGTATTTT. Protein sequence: CATSRSGLAALDTQYF. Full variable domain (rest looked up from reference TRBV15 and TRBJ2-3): DAMVIQNPRYQVTQFGKPVTLSCSQTLNHNVMYWYQQKSSQAPKLLFHYYDKDFNNEADTPDNFQSRRPNTSFCFLDIRSPGLGDTAMYLCATSRSGLAALDTQYFGPGTRLTVL.

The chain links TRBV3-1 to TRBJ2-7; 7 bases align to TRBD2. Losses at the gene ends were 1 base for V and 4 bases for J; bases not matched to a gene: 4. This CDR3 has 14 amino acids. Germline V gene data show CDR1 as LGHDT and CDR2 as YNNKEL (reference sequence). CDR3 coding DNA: TGTGCCAGCAGCCAAGGGACTAGACATTACGAGCAGTACTTC. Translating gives CASSQGTRHYEQYF.

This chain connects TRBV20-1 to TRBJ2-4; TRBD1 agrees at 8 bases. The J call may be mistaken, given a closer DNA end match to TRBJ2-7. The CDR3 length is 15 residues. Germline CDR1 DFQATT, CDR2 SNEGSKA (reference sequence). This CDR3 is CSARSLRGLSYEQYF. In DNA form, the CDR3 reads TGCAGTGCTAGATCCCTCAGGGGGCTTTCGTACGAGCAGTACTTC.

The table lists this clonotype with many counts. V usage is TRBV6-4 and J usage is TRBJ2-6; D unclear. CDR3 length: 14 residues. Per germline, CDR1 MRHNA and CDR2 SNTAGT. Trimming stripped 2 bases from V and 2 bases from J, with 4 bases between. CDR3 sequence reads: CASSDSAGANVLTF. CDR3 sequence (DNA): TGTGCCAGCAGTGACAGCGCTGGGGCCAACGTCCTGACTTTC.

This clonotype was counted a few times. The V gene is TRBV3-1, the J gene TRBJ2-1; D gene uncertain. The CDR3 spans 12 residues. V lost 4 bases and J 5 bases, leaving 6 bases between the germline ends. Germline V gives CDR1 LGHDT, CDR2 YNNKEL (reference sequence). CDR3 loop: CASSPFDNEQFF. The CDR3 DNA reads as TGTGCCAGCAGCCCATTCGACAATGAGCAGTTCTTC.

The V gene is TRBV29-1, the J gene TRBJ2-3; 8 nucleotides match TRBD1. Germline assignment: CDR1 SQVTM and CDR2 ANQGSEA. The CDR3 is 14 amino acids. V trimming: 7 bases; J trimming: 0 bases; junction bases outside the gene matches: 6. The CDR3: CSDGTGTSTDTQYF. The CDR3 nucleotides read TGCAGCGACGGGACAGGAACTAGCACAGATACGCAGTATTTT.

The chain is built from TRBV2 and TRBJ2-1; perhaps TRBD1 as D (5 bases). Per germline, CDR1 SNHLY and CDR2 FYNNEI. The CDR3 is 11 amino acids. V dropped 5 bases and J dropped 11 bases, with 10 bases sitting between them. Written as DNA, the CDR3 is TGTGCCAGCAGTCAAGGACATCAGCAGTTCTTC. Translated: CASSQGHQQFF.

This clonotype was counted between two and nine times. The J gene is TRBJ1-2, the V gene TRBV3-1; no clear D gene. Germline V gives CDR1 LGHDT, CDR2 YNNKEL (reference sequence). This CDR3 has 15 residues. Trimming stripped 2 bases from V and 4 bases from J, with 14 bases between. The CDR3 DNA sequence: TGTGCCAGCAGCCAAAAGGGCCTACGGGGCTATGGCTACACCTTC. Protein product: CASSQKGLRGYGYTF.

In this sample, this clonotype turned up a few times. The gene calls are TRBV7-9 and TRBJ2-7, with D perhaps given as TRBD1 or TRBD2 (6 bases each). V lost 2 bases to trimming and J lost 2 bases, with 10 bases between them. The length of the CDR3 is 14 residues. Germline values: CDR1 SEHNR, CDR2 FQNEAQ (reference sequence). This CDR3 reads CASSLRGETYEQYF. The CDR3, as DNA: TGTGCCAGCAGCTTAAGGGGGGAGACCTACGAGCAGTACTTC.

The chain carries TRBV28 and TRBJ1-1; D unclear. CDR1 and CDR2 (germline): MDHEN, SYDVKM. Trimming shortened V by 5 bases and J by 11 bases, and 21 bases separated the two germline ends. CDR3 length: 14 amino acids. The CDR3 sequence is CASSPATGLGKAFF. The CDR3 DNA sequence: TGTGCCAGCAGTCCCGCTACCGGGCTTGGTAAGGCTTTCTTT.

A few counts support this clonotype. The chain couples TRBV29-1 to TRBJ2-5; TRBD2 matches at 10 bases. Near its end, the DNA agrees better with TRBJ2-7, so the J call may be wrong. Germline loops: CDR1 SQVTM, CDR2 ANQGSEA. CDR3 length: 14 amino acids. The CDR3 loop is CSVEEGTSDYEQYF. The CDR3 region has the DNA TGCAGCGTTGAAGAAGGGACTAGCGACTACGAGCAGTACTTC.

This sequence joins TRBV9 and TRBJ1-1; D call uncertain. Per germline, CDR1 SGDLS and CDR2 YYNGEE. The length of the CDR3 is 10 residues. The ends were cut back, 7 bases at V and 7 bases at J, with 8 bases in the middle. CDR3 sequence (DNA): TGTGCCAGCCCCTGGCGTGAAGCTTTCTTT. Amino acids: CASPWREAFF.

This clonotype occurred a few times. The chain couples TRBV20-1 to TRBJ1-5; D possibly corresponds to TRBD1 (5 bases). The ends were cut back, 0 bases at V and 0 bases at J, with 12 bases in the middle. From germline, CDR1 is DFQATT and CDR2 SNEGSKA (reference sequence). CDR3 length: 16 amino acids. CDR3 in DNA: TGCAGTGCTAGAGATTCCCGGACACCTAGCAATCAGCCCCAGCATTTT. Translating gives CSARDSRTPSNQPQHF.

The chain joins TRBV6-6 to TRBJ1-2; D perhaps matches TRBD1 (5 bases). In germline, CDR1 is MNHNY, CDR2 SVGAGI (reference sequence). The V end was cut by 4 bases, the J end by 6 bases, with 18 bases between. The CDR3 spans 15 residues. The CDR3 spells CASSFDSPRVDGYTF. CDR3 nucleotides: TGTGCCAGCAGTTTTGACTCTCCCAGGGTTGATGGCTACACCTTC.

The CDR3 protein is CASSPTRIAYGYTF. CDR3 DNA sequence: TGTGCCAGTAGTCCCACTAGGATCGCCTATGGCTACACCTTC. The rearrangement joins TRBV19 to TRBJ1-2; D not certain. Trimming cost V 5 bases and J 4 bases, with 14 bases left between them. Germline CDR1 LNHDA, CDR2 SQIVND (reference sequence). The CDR3 totals 14 residues.

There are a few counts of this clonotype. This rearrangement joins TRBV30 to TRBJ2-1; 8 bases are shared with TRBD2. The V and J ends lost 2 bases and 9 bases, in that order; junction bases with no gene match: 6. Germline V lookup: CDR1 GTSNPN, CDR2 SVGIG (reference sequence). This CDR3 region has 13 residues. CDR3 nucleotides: TGTGCCTGGAGTAACCGGGAGGGCTCTGAGCAGTTCTTC. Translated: CAWSNREGSEQFF.

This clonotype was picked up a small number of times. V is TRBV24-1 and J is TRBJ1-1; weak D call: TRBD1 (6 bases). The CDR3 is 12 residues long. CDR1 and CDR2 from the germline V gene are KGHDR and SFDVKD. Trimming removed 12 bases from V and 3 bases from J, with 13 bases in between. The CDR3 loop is CAADPGDTEAFF. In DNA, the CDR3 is TGTGCCGCGGACCCAGGGGACACTGAAGCTTTCTTT.

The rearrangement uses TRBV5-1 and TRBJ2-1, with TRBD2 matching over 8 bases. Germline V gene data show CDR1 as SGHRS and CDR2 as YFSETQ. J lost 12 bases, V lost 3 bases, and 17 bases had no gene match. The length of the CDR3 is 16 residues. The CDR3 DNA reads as TGCGCCAGCAGCTGGGTGGAAGCGGGAGTGGGGACTGGGCAGTTCTTC. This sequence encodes CASSWVEAGVGTGQFF.

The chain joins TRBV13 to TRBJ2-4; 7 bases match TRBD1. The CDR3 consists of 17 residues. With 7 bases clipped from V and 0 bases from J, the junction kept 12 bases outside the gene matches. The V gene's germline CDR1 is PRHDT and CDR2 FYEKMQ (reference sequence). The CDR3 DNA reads TGTGCCAGCACAGCCTACAGGGGCCGCCTAGCCAAAAACATTCAGTACTTC. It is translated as CASTAYRGRLAKNIQYF.

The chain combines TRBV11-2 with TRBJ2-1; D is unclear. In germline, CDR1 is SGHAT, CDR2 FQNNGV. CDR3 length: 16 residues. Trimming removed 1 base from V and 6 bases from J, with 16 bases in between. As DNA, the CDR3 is TGTGCCAGCAGCTTAGTCCGTGGACCAAGGGTCAATGAGCAGTTCTTC. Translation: CASSLVRGPRVNEQFF.

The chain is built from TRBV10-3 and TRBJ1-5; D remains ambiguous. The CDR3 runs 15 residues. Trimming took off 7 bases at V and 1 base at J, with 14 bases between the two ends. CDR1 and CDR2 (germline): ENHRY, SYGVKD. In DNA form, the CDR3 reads TGTGCCATCAAAGACGGAGTGGGCAGCAATCAGCCCCAGCATTTT. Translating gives CAIKDGVGSNQPQHF.

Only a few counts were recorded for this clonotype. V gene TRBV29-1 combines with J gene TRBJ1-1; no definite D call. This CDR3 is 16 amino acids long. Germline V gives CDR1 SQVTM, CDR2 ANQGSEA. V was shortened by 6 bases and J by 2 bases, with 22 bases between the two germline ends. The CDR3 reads CSVLVSIHPENTEAFF. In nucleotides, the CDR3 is TGCAGCGTCCTTGTCTCTATCCATCCCGAAAACACTGAAGCTTTCTTT.